The 20 T cell receptor beta chains below all came from one sample that was sequenced in a study of monozygotic twins with inflammatory bowel disease. Reanalyzing the 5' RACE reads, TCRdb keeps one entry per CDR3 protein, without DNA. Its table records some 440,000 distinct CDR3 sequences. Sequencing was done on a sample of blood. All receptors come from a human donor with ulcerative colitis or Crohn's disease, or a healthy co-twin of an affected twin (not recorded which).

The gene calls are TRBV20-1 and TRBJ1-6; TCRdb returns TRBD1, unconfirmable since there is no DNA. CDR1 is DFQATT, CDR2 SNEGSKA, per germline (reference sequence). This CDR3 comprises 13 residues. Here the CDR3 reads CSATQGTDSSLHF.

This chain joins TRBV30 and TRBJ1-3. Germline V CDR1 and CDR2: GTSNPN, SVGIG (reference sequence). This CDR3 is 15 amino acids long. The CDR3 here is CAWSRDRTSGNTIYF.

The chain has TRBV7-2 and TRBJ2-3; TCRdb proposes TRBD2, but this gene call is untestable without DNA. This CDR3 has 17 residues. Germline V gene sequence: CDR1 SGHTA, CDR2 FQGNSA. Here the CDR3 reads CASSRTSGGVSADTQYF.

CDR3 amino acids: CASHRAKYTEAFF. This chain joins TRBV12-3 or TRBV12-4 and TRBJ1-1; TCRdb's assignment of TRBD1 cannot be checked, as there is no DNA. The CDR3 sequence is 13 residues long.

The chain links TRBV5-1 to TRBJ2-2; the TRBD2 assignment by TCRdb is unverifiable without DNA. Per germline, CDR1 SGHRS and CDR2 YFSETQ. The CDR3 is 14 residues long. CDR3 sequence: CASRGGTNTGELFF.

This chain uses TRBV5-1 with TRBJ2-3; the D call from TCRdb, TRBD1, cannot be confirmed without DNA. From germline, CDR1 is SGHRS and CDR2 YFSETQ. The CDR3 extends over 16 amino acids. The CDR3 region is CASSPQGLASTDTQYF. The whole variable domain, remainder taken from reference TRBV5-1 and TRBJ2-3, is KAGVTQTPRYLIKTRGQQVTLSCSPISGHRSVSWYQQTPGQGLQFLFEYFSETQRNKGNFPGRFSGRQFSNSRSEMNVSTLELGDSALYLCASSPQGLASTDTQYFGPGTRLTVL.

The chain combines TRBV4-3 with TRBJ2-5; there is no DNA to check the TCRdb D call of TRBD1. The germline V gene encodes CDR1 LGHNA and CDR2 YSLEER. This CDR3 comprises 17 residues. CDR3: CASSQEAPGTATETQYF.

The chain joins TRBV20-1 to TRBJ1-2; TCRdb names TRBD1, which stays unverified in the absence of DNA. Per the germline V gene, CDR1 is DFQATT and CDR2 is SNEGSKA (reference sequence). CDR3 length: 14 amino acids. The CDR3 reads CSAKGQGKDYGYTF.

The chain uses TRBV6-2 or TRBV6-3 and TRBJ2-3; checking the TCRdb D call of TRBD1 is not possible without DNA. The V gene's germline CDR1 is MNHEY and CDR2 SVGEGT. The CDR3 loop spans 12 amino acids. The CDR3 sequence is CASRALWDTQYF.

The J gene is TRBJ2-4, the V gene TRBV5-6; no DNA is available, so the TRBD2 call from TCRdb remains unchecked. Germline CDR1 is SGHDT and CDR2 is YYEEEE. This CDR3 contains 16 residues. The CDR3 reads CASSFRGALAKNIQYF.

V and J are TRBV5-1 and TRBJ2-1; with no DNA, the TCRdb D assignment of TRBD2 cannot be verified. Germline-derived CDR1 and CDR2 are SGHRS and YFSETQ. The CDR3 is 17 amino acids. This chain's CDR3 is CASSLAPTSQTHNEQFF. Combining the CDR3 with reference TRBV5-1 and TRBJ2-1 gives the whole variable domain KAGVTQTPRYLIKTRGQQVTLSCSPISGHRSVSWYQQTPGQGLQFLFEYFSETQRNKGNFPGRFSGRQFSNSRSEMNVSTLELGDSALYLCASSLAPTSQTHNEQFFGPGTRLTVL.

The gene calls are TRBV20-1 and TRBJ2-7; TCRdb picks TRBD1, but there is no DNA to check that call. The CDR3 sequence is 14 residues long. Per germline, CDR1 DFQATT and CDR2 SNEGSKA (reference sequence). CDR3 sequence reads: CSARDRERTYEQYF.

The V call is TRBV12-3 or TRBV12-4, the J call TRBJ2-5; TCRdb gives TRBD2 as the D gene, but with no DNA this cannot be confirmed. The CDR3 length is 17 residues. The CDR3 sequence is CASSPPWQGGEQETQYF.

The chain combines TRBV4-1 with TRBJ2-7. CDR1 MGHRA and CDR2 YSYEKL come from the germline V gene. This CDR3 is built from 14 residues. This chain's CDR3 is CASSQDRQNYEQYF.

V usage is TRBV5-1 and J usage is TRBJ2-7; TCRdb reports TRBD2, a call that lacks DNA to check it against. Germline-derived CDR1 and CDR2 are SGHRS and YFSETQ. The length of the CDR3 is 13 residues. The CDR3 here is CASSPGLGSEQYF. Full variable domain (rest looked up from reference TRBV5-1 and TRBJ2-7): KAGVTQTPRYLIKTRGQQVTLSCSPISGHRSVSWYQQTPGQGLQFLFEYFSETQRNKGNFPGRFSGRQFSNSRSEMNVSTLELGDSALYLCASSPGLGSEQYFGPGTRLTVT.

The chain links TRBV27 to TRBJ2-3; TCRdb's D call of TRBD2 is untestable without DNA. Germline loops: CDR1 MNHEY, CDR2 SMNVEV (reference sequence). This CDR3 is 16 amino acids long. The CDR3 protein is CASSLSWRVGTDTQYF.

The J gene is TRBJ2-2, the V gene TRBV6-5; the TRBD2 assignment by TCRdb is unverifiable without DNA. Germline V lookup: CDR1 MNHEY, CDR2 SVGAGI. The CDR3 loop spans 13 amino acids. This CDR3 is CASSWGRGRELFF.

The V gene is TRBV28, the J gene TRBJ1-6. Germline CDR1 MDHEN, CDR2 SYDVKM. This CDR3 spans 15 amino acids. Here the CDR3 reads CASSFPGGGNSPLHF.

The chain couples TRBV7-9 to TRBJ2-1. The CDR3 covers 12 residues. Germline V gene data show CDR1 as SEHNR and CDR2 as FQNEAQ (reference sequence). The CDR3 protein is CASSPSDREQFF. Supplemented by reference TRBV7-9 and TRBJ2-1, the full variable domain reads DTGVSQNPRHKITKRGQNVTFRCDPISEHNRLYWYRQTLGQGPEFLTYFQNEAQLEKSRLLSDRFSAERPKGSFSTLEIQRTEQGDSAMYLCASSPSDREQFFGPGTRLTVL.

V gene TRBV28 combines with J gene TRBJ2-1; TCRdb's assignment of TRBD1 cannot be checked, as there is no DNA. CDR1 MDHEN and CDR2 SYDVKM come from the germline V gene. This CDR3 spans 14 amino acids. The CDR3: CASRQTGAHNEQFF.